The entry below gives a single T cell receptor beta chain sequence along with its context. V was clipped by 3 bases and J by 6 bases; unmatched bases: 9. CDR3 length: 16 amino acids. Germline lookup yields CDR1 MNHEY and CDR2 SMNVEV (reference sequence). Repertoires were generated with immunoSEQ multiplex PCR, while TCRdb's copy carries only in-frame clones and drops some. This sample has 75,000 to 100,000 clones, with 96% found just once. This sample stems from a study of technical replicates of blood from several donors. Sequencing was done on a sample of T cells isolated from PBMCs. This TCR was recovered from a human donor in good health. J is TRBJ2-2 and V is TRBV27, with TRBD2 matching 8 bases. The CDR3 sequence: CASSFQEREIPGELFF. The CDR3 coding sequence is TGTGCCAGCAGTTTTCAGGAGCGGGAGATTCCCGGGGAGCTGTTTTTT.